Reported below is one TCR beta chain. In the authors' methods: Cell counts per sample came from amplifying reference gene primers. The method was immunoSEQ multiplex PCR; TCRdb's version includes in-frame clones alone and lacks a portion of them. That table gives V, J and clone size, and the DNA gave D and trimming. Altogether 330,000 or so clones are present, roughly 90% being singletons, with the ten largest covering approximately 17%. The data derive from a study of blood T cell repertoires in COVID-19. In the study overall: Samples of COVID-19 (acute and convalescent) were obtained from the United States, Italy and Spain.

Cohort assignment relied on participant-reported clinical history. Among Cohort 3 donors, those recovered had two negative PCRs, clearance, or symptom resolution. Germline CDR1 and CDR2: LGHDT and YNNKEL (reference sequence). The V gene lost 3 bases and the J gene lost 11 bases, with 20 bases spanning the gap. The CDR3 totals 15 residues. The TCR sequence derives from a woman in her twenties or thirties who had recovered from COVID-19. Specimen: PBMCs or T cells enriched from blood (not recorded which). The rearrangement links TRBV3-1 (or the pseudogene TRBV3-2) to TRBJ1-5, with D hard to call. CDR3 region: CASSQGPPTQSAQHF. In nucleotides, the CDR3 is TGTGCCAGCAGCCAGGGCCCTCCCACACAGTCGGCCCAGCATTTT.